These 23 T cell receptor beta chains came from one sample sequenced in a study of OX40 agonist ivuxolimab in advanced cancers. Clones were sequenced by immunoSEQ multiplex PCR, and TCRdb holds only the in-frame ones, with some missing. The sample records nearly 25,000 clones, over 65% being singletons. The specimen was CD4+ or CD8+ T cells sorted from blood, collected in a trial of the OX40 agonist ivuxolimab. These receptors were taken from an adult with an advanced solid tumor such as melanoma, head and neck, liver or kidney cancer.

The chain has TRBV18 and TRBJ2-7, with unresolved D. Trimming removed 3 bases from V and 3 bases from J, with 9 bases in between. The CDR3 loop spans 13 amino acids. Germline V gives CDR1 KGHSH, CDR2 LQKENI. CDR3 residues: CASSPHRDYEQYF. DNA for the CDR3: TGTGCCAGCTCACCCCACAGAGACTACGAGCAGTACTTC.

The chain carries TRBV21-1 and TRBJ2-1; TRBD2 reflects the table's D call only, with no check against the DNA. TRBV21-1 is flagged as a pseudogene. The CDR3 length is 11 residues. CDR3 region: CASSKAYEHFF. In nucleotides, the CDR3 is TGTGCCAGCAGCAAAGCATACGAGCACTTCTTC.

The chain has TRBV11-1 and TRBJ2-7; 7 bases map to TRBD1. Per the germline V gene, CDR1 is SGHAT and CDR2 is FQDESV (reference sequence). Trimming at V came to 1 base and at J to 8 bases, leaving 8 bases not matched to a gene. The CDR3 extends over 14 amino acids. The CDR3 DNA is TGTGCCAGCAGCTTAGACGGGACAGCCTTACAGCAGTACTTC. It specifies CASSLDGTALQQYF.

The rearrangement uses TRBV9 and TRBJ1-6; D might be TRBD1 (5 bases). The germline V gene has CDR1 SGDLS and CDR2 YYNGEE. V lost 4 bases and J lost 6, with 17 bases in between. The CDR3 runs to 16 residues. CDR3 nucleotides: TGTGCCAGCAGCCCAGATACAGGTCATTCTAATTCACCCCTCCACTTT. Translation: CASSPDTGHSNSPLHF.

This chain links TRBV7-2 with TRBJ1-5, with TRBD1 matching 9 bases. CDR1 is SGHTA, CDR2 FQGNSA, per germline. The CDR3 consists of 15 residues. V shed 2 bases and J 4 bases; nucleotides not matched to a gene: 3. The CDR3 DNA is TGTGCCAGCAGCTTAAGGACAGGGGAAAATCAGCCCCAGCATTTT. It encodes CASSLRTGENQPQHF. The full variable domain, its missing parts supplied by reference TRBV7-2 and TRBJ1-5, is GAGVSQSPSNKVTEKGKDVELRCDPISGHTALYWYRQSLGQGLEFLIYFQGNSAPDKSGLPSDRFSAERTGGSVSTLTIQRTQQEDSAVYLCASSLRTGENQPQHFGDGTRLSIL.

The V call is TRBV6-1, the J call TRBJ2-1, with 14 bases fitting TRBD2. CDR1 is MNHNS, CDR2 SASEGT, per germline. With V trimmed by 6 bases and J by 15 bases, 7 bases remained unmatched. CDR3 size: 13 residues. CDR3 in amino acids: CASRGTSGSSTFF. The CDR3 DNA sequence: TGTGCCAGCAGGGGGACTAGCGGGAGTAGTACGTTCTTC.

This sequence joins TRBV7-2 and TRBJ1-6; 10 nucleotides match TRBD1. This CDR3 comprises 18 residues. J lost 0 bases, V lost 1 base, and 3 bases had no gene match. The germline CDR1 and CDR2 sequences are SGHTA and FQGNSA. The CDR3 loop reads CASSLGWTGGSYNSPLHF. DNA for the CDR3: TGTGCCAGCAGCTTAGGCTGGACAGGGGGCTCCTATAATTCACCCCTCCACTTT. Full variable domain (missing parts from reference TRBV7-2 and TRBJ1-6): GAGVSQSPSNKVTEKGKDVELRCDPISGHTALYWYRQSLGQGLEFLIYFQGNSAPDKSGLPSDRFSAERTGGSVSTLTIQRTQQEDSAVYLCASSLGWTGGSYNSPLHFGNGTRLTVT.

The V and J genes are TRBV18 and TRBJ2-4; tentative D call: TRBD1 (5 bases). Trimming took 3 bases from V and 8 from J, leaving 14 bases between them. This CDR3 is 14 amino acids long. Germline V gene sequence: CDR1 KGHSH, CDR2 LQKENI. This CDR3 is CASSPGDRGDIQYF. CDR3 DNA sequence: TGTGCCAGCTCACCTGGAGACAGAGGCGACATTCAGTACTTC.

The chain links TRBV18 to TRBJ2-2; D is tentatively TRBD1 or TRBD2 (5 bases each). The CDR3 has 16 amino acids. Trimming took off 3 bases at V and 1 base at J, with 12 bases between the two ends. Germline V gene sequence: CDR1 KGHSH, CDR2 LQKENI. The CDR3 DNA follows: TGTGCCAGCTCACCCCCCGGGACGGTGAACACCGGGGAGCTGTTTTTT. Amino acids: CASSPPGTVNTGELFF. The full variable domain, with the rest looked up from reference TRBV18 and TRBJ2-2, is NAGVMQNPRHLVRRRGQEARLRCSPMKGHSHVYWYRQLPEEGLKFMVYLQKENIIDESGMPKERFSAEFPKEGPSILRIQQVVRGDSAAYFCASSPPGTVNTGELFFGEGSRLTVL.

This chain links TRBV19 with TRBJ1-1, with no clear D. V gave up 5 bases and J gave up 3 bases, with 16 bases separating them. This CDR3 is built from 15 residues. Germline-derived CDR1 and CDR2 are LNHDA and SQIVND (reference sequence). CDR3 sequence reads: CASSQPLGKYTEAFF. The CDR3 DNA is TGTGCCAGTAGTCAGCCCCTGGGGAAATACACTGAAGCTTTCTTT. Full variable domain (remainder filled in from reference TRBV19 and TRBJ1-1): DGGITQSPKYLFRKEGQNVTLSCEQNLNHDAMYWYRQDPGQGLRLIYYSQIVNDFQKGDIAEGYSVSREKKESFPLTVTSAQKNPTAFYLCASSQPLGKYTEAFFGQGTRLTVV.

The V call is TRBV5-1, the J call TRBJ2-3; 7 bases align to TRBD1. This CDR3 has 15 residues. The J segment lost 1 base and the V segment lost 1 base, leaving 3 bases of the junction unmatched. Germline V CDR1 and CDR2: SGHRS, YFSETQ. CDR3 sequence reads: CASSLNRGGTDTQYF. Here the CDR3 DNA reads TGCGCCAGCAGCTTGAACAGGGGTGGCACAGATACGCAGTATTTT.

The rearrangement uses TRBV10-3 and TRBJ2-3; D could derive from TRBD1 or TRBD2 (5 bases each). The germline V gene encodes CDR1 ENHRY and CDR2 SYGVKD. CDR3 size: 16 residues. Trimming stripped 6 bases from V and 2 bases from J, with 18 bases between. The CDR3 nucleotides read TGTGCCATCAGGAGTTACCGGGACGGAAACACAGATACGCAGTATTTT. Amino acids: CAIRSYRDGNTDTQYF.

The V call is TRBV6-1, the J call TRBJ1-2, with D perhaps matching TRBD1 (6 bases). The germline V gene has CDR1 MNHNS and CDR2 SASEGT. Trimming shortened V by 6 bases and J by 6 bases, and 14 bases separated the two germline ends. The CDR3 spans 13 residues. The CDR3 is CASRLRTAHGYTF. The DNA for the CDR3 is TGTGCCAGCAGGCTACGGACAGCGCATGGCTACACCTTC.

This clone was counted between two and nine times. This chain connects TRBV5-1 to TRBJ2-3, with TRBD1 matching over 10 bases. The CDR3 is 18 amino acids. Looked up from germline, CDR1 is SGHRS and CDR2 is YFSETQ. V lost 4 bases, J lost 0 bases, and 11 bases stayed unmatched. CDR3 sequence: CASSPRDRGFLSTDTQYF. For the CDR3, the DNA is TGCGCCAGCAGCCCCCGGGACAGGGGATTTCTTAGCACAGATACGCAGTATTTT.

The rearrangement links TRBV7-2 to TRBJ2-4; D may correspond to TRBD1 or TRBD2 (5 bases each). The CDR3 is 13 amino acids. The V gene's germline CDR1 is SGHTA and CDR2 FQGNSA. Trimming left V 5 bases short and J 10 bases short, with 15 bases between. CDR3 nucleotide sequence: TGTGCCAGCAGCCCGGGGCCATCCCCGATTCAGTACTTC. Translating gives CASSPGPSPIQYF.

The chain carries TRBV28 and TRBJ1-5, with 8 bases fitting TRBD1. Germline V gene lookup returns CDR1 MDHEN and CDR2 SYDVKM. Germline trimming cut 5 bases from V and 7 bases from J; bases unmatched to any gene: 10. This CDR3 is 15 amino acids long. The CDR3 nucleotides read TGTGCCAGCAGTGCCCGGAAACAGGGGGTCCAGCCCCAGCATTTT. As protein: CASSARKQGVQPQHF.

CDR3 loop: CASSDSGGGNQPQHF. CDR3 DNA: TGTGCCAGCAGTGACTCTGGGGGCGGCAATCAGCCCCAGCATTTT. The chain recombines TRBV6-4 with TRBJ1-5, with D possibly TRBD1 on 6 matching bases. Deletions cut 0 bases from V and 2 bases from J, with 8 bases between. The CDR3 consists of 15 residues. In germline, CDR1 is MRHNA, CDR2 SNTAGT.

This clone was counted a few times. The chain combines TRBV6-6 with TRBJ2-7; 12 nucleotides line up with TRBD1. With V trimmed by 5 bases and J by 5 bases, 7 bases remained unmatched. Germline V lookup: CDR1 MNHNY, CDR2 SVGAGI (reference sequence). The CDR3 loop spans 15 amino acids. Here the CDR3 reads CASSLDGTGGHEQYF. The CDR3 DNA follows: TGTGCCAGCAGTCTCGACGGGACAGGGGGCCACGAGCAGTACTTC.

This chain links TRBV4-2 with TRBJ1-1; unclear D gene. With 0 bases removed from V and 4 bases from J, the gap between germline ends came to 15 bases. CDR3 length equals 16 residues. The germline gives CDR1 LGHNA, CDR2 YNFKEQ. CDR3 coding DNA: TGTGCCAGCAGCCAAGATCTTCACCGTTCGAGCACTGAAGCTTTCTTT. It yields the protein CASSQDLHRSSTEAFF.

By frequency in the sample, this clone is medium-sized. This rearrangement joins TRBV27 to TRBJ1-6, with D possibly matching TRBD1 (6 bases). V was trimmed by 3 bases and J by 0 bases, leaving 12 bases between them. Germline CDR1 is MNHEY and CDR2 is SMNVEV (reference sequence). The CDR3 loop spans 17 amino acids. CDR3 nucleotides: TGTGCCAGCAGTTTTGGCGGAGGGGGCTCCTATAATTCACCCCTCCACTTT. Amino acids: CASSFGGGGSYNSPLHF.

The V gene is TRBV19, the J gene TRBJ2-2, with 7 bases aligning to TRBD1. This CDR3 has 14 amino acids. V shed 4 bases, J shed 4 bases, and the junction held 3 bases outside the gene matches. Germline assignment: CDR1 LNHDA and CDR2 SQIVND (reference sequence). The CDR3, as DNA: TGTGCCAGTAGTACGACAGGGAGCACCGGGGAGCTGTTTTTT. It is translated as CASSTTGSTGELFF.

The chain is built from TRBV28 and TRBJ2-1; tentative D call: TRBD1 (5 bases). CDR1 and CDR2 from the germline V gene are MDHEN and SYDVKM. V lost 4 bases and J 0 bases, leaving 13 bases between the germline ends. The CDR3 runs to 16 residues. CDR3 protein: CASSSPTATSYNEQFF. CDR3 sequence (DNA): TGTGCCAGCAGTTCGCCGACAGCAACCTCCTACAATGAGCAGTTCTTC.

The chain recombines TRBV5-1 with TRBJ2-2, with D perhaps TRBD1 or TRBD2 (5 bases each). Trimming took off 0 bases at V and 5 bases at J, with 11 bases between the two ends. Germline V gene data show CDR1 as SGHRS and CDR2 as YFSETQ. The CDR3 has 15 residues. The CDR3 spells CASSLARGGTGELFF. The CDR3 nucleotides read TGCGCCAGCAGCTTGGCTAGGGGCGGGACCGGGGAGCTGTTTTTT.